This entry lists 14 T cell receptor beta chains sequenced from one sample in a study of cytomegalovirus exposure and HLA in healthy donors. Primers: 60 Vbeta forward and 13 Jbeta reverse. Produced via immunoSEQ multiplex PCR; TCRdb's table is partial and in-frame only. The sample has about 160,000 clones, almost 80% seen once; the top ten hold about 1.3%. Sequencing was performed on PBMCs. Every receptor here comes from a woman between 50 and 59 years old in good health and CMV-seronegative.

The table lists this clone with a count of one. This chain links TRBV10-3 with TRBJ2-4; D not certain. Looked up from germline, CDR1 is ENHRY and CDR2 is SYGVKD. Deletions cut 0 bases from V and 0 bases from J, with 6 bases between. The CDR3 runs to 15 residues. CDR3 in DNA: TGTGCCATCAGTGAGTCCAGGCTAGCCAAAAACATTCAGTACTTC. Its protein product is CAISESRLAKNIQYF.

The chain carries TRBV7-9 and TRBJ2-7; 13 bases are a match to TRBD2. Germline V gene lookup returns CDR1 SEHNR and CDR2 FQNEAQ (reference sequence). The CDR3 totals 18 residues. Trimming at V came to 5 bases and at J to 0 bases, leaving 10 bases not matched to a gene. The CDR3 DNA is TGTGCCAGCAGCCCGCGGACTAGCGGGAGCCAGAGCTCCTACGAGCAGTACTTC. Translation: CASSPRTSGSQSSYEQYF.

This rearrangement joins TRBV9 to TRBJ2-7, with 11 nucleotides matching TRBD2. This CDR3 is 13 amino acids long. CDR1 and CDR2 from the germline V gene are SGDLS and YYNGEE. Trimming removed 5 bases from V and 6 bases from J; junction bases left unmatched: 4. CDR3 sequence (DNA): TGTGCCAGCAGTGGGACTAGCGGTGGCGAGCAGTACTTC. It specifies CASSGTSGGEQYF.

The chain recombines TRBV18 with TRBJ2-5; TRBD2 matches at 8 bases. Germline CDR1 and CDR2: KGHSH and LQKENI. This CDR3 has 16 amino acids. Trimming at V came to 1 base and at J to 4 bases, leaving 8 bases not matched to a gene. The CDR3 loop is CASSPRQLAGGETQYF. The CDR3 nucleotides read TGTGCCAGCTCACCACGTCAGCTGGCGGGGGGAGAGACCCAGTACTTC.

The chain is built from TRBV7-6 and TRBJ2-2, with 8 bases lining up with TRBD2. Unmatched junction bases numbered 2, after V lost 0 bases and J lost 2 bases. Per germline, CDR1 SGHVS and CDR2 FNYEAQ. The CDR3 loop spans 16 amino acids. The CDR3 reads CASSLASGANTGELFF. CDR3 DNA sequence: TGTGCCAGCAGCTTAGCTAGCGGGGCTAACACCGGGGAGCTGTTTTTT. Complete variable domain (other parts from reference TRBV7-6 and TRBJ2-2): GAGVSQSPRYKVTKRGQDVALRCDPISGHVSLYWYRQALGQGPEFLTYFNYEAQQDKSGLPNDRFSAERPEGSISTLTIQRTEQRDSAMYRCASSLASGANTGELFFGEGSRLTVL.

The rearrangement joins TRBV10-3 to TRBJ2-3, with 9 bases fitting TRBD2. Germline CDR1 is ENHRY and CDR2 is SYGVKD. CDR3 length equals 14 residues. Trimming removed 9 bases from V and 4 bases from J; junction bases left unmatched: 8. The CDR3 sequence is CAILERGDSDTQYF. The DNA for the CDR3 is TGTGCCATTCTTGAGCGGGGGGATTCAGATACGCAGTATTTT.

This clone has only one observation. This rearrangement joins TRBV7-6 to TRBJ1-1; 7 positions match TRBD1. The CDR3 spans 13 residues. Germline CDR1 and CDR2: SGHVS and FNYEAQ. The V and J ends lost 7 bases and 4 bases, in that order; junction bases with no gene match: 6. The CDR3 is CASTLSGGTEAFF. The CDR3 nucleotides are TGTGCCAGCACCTTGTCAGGGGGCACTGAAGCTTTCTTT.

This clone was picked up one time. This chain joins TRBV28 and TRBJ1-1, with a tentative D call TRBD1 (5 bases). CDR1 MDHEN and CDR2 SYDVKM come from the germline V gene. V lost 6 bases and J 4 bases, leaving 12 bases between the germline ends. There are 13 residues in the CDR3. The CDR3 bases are TGTGCCAGCAGGGCCCAGGGTCCCACTGAAGCTTTCTTT. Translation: CASRAQGPTEAFF.

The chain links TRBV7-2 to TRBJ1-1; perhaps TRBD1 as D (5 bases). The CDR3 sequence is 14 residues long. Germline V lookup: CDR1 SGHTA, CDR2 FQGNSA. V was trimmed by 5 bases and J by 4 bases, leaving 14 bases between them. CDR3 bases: TGTGCCAGCAGCCTAATCGGGGGTCCCACTGAAGCTTTCTTT. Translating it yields CASSLIGGPTEAFF.

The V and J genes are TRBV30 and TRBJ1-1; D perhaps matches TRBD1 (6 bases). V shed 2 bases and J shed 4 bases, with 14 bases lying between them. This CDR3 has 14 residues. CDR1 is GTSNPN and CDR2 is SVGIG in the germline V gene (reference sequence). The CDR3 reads CAWSRGGLGTEAFF. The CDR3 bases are TGTGCCTGGAGTAGGGGGGGGCTCGGCACTGAAGCTTTCTTT.

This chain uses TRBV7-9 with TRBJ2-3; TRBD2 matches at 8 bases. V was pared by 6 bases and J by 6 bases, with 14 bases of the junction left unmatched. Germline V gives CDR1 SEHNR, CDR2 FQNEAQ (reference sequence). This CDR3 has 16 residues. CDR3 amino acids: CASRPTSGHDLDTQYF. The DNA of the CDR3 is TGTGCCAGCAGGCCAACTAGCGGCCACGATCTCGATACGCAGTATTTT.

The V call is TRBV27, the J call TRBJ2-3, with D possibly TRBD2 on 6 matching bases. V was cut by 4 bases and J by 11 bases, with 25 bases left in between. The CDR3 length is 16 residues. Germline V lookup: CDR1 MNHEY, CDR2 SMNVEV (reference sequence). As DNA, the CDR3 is TGTGCCAGCAGTTCTAGACTAGGCTTTGTCGACGAACGGCAGTATTTT. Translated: CASSSRLGFVDERQYF.

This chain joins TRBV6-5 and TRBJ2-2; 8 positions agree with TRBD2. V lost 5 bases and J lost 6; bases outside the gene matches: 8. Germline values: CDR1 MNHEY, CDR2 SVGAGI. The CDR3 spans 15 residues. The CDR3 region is CASSGPGLGPGELFF. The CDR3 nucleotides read TGTGCCAGCAGTGGGCCGGGACTAGGTCCCGGGGAGCTGTTTTTT.

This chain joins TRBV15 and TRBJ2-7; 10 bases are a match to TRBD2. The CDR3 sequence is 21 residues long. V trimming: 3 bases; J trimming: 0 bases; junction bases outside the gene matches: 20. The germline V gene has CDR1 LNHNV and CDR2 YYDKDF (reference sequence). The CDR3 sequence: CATSRFPPGVVAGGLSYEQYF. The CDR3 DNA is TGTGCCACCAGCAGGTTCCCCCCAGGGGTAGTAGCGGGAGGCCTCTCCTACGAGCAGTACTTC.